Each of the 29 T cell receptor beta chains below was sequenced from the same sample in a study of blood T cells in healthy people across ages. Primers used in a second PCR of about 6 to 12 cycles were a sample-barcoded 5' primer and a J-beta primer mix. TCRdb independently ran MiXCR on the 5' RACE reads; one entry per CDR3 protein. Found here are around 1.1 million distinct CDR3 sequences, around two fifths of them singletons; the top ten hold roughly 14%. Sequenced: blood. The receptor set was obtained from a man aged 18-30 years in good health.

This clonotype was detected a few times. Mismatch with germline at one junction end may stem from a read error. CDR3 nucleotides: TGTGCCAGCAGTTCCTTGGACAGGGAGAATTCACCCCCCCACTTT. Translating it yields CASSSLDRENSPPHF. The chain uses TRBV28 and TRBJ1-6, with 8 bases identical to TRBD1. The CDR3 covers 15 residues. In germline, CDR1 is MDHEN, CDR2 SYDVKM.

This clonotype turned up a few times. This chain links TRBV2 with TRBJ1-5, with D possibly being TRBD1 (5 bases). The V end lost 4 bases, the J end lost 5 bases, and 12 bases lay between the germline ends. Looked up from germline, CDR1 is SNHLY and CDR2 is FYNNEI. The CDR3 extends over 14 amino acids. The CDR3 bases are TGTGCCAGCAGTGTATTTAGGGGTGATCAGCCCCAGCATTTT. As protein: CASSVFRGDQPQHF. The whole variable domain, filled in from reference TRBV2 and TRBJ1-5, reads EPEVTQTPSHQVTQMGQEVILRCVPISNHLYFYWYRQILGQKVEFLVSFYNNEISEKSEIFDDQFSVERPDGSNFTLKIRSTKLEDSAMYFCASSVFRGDQPQHFGDGTRLSIL.

This clonotype was counted between two and nine times. The gene calls are TRBV27 and TRBJ1-5; D ambiguous. From germline, CDR1 is MNHEY and CDR2 SMNVEV (reference sequence). Trimming took off 6 bases at V and 0 bases at J, with 9 bases between the two ends. The CDR3 is 14 residues long. The chain's CDR3 is CASSPMNSNQPQHF. The CDR3 DNA reads as TGTGCCAGCAGCCCCATGAATAGCAATCAGCCCCAGCATTTT.

In regard to this clonotype: This clone may be a read error of a much larger clone one base away. This chain joins TRBV29-1 and TRBJ2-5, with D tentatively TRBD1 or TRBD2 (5 bases each). The CDR3 spans 12 residues. CDR1 is SQVTM and CDR2 is ANQGSEA in the germline V gene. The CDR3 region has the DNA TGCAGCGTTGAGACGACAGACTACGAGCAGAACTTC. Its translation: CSVETTDYEQNF.

The chain employs TRBV21-1 and TRBJ2-5; the D segment call TRBD1 is taken from the table without a DNA check. TRBV21-1 is marked as a pseudogene. The CDR3 loop spans 17 amino acids. The CDR3 reads CASSKIPPWGVQGTQYF. DNA of the CDR3: TGTGCCAGCAGCAAAATTCCCCCTTGGGGGGTCCAAGGGACCCAGTACTTC.

This clonotype was detected a few times. The V call is TRBV4-3, the J call TRBJ2-1; D might be TRBD1 (5 bases). This CDR3 comprises 14 residues. The germline V gene has CDR1 LGHNA and CDR2 YSLEER. V shed 1 base and J shed 9 bases, with 13 bases lying between them. CDR3 DNA sequence: TGCGCCAGCAGCCAAGCTCTAGGGCAGGGTGAGCAGTTCTTC. This sequence encodes CASSQALGQGEQFF.

The chain combines TRBV7-9 with TRBJ2-1; tentative D call: TRBD1 (6 bases). Germline V CDR1 and CDR2: SEHNR, FQNEAQ (reference sequence). The CDR3 has 15 amino acids. The V end was cut by 3 bases, the J end by 2 bases, with 11 bases between. CDR3 residues: CASSLQGGAYNEQFF. CDR3 bases: TGTGCCAGCAGCTTGCAAGGGGGAGCCTACAATGAGCAGTTCTTC.

As concerns this clonotype: One end of the junction does not line up with germline, which may come from a read error. The CDR3 protein is CASSQTSGPDTRYF. The CDR3 region has the DNA TGTGCCAGCAGCCAAACTAGCGGCCCGGATACGCGGTATTTT. The chain employs TRBV9 and TRBJ2-3; 8 bases map to TRBD2. The CDR3 covers 14 residues. Germline assignment: CDR1 SGDLS and CDR2 YYNGEE.

The chain recombines TRBV7-3 with TRBJ2-1, with D uncertain. The CDR3 contains 11 residues. Per germline, CDR1 SGHTA and CDR2 FQGTGA. Trimming took 2 bases from V and 10 from J, leaving 6 bases between them. CDR3 loop: CASSLDYEQFF. Written as DNA, the CDR3 is TGTGCCAGCAGCTTAGATTACGAGCAGTTCTTC.

The chain recombines TRBV5-1 with TRBJ2-7; weak D call: TRBD1 (5 bases). This CDR3 has 17 amino acids. V shed 0 bases and J shed 5 bases, with 21 bases lying between them. CDR1 and CDR2 from the germline V gene are SGHRS and YFSETQ. The CDR3 is CASSLELPPGSNDEQYF. The CDR3 coding sequence is TGCGCCAGCAGCTTGGAACTTCCCCCAGGGTCGAACGACGAGCAGTACTTC.

The chain joins TRBV6-5 to TRBJ1-1, with D perhaps matching TRBD1 (5 bases). CDR1 and CDR2 from the germline V gene are MNHEY and SVGAGI. The CDR3 is made up of 13 amino acids. Trimming stripped 6 bases from V and 7 bases from J, with 15 bases between. Here the CDR3 DNA reads TGTGCCAGCAGCTCTGAAGGGGATAGTGAAGCTTTCTTT. It specifies CASSSEGDSEAFF.

This clonotype was seen repeatedly, ten times or more. This chain connects TRBV4-3 to TRBJ1-5, with D perhaps TRBD1 (5 bases). Germline V CDR1 and CDR2: LGHNA, YSLEER. V was clipped by 4 bases and J by 9 bases, with 13 bases between them. The CDR3 extends over 13 amino acids. CDR3 sequence (DNA): TGCGCCAGCAGCCTGAACAGGCGATCGCCCCAGCATTTT. It specifies CASSLNRRSPQHF.

The chain recombines TRBV18 with TRBJ2-3; 9 bases are a match to TRBD1. Germline V CDR1 and CDR2: KGHSH, LQKENI. The CDR3 is made up of 15 amino acids. J was trimmed by 4 bases and V by 3 bases; bases with no gene match: 5. This chain's CDR3 is CASSPGTGHPDTQYF. CDR3 nucleotide sequence: TGTGCCAGCTCACCCGGGACAGGGCATCCAGATACGCAGTATTTT.

On this clonotype: The junction and the germline gene differ at one end; a read error may be behind it. The chain is built from TRBV4-1 and TRBJ2-1, with a tentative D call TRBD1 (6 bases). The CDR3 is 16 residues long. Germline CDR1 is MGHRA and CDR2 is YSYEKL. Here the CDR3 reads CANSQERGTFYNEQFF. For the CDR3, the DNA is TGCGCCAACAGCCAAGAAAGGGGGACATTCTACAATGAGCAGTTCTTC.

The chain recombines TRBV7-2 with TRBJ1-1, with D unresolved. The CDR3 covers 14 residues. Germline CDR1 SGHTA, CDR2 FQGNSA. The V end lost 1 base, the J end lost 4 bases, and 10 bases lay between the germline ends. This CDR3 reads CASSLERVSTEAFF. The CDR3 DNA reads as TGTGCCAGCAGCTTAGAAAGGGTTTCCACTGAAGCTTTCTTT. Looking up the rest from reference TRBV7-2 and TRBJ1-1 gives the full variable domain: GAGVSQSPSNKVTEKGKDVELRCDPISGHTALYWYRQSLGQGLEFLIYFQGNSAPDKSGLPSDRFSAERTGGSVSTLTIQRTQQEDSAVYLCASSLERVSTEAFFGQGTRLTVV.

This clonotype occurred a few times. The chain uses TRBV10-2 and TRBJ2-3; a possible D gene is TRBD2 (6 bases). CDR1 is WSHSY and CDR2 is SAAADI in the germline V gene. The CDR3 extends over 14 amino acids. V was shortened by 8 bases and J by 0 bases, with 12 bases between the two germline ends. The CDR3 here is CASVREQSTDTQYF. The DNA of the CDR3 is TGCGCCAGCGTCCGGGAGCAGAGCACAGATACGCAGTATTTT.

In its sample, this clonotype was seen a few times. V gene TRBV4-1 combines with J gene TRBJ2-3; D remains unclear. The germline V gene encodes CDR1 MGHRA and CDR2 YSYEKL. The CDR3 spans 16 residues. V lost 1 base and J lost 1, with 12 bases in between. Here the CDR3 DNA reads TGCGCCAGCAGCCAAGCATCCTTGGAAGGCACAGATACGCAGTATTTT. Translation: CASSQASLEGTDTQYF.

The sample holds many counts of this clonotype. This chain links TRBV4-3 with TRBJ2-1, with unresolved D. The V gene lost 0 bases and the J gene lost 7 bases, with 10 bases spanning the gap. Germline CDR1 is LGHNA and CDR2 is YSLEER. The CDR3 has 14 residues. CDR3 bases: TGCGCCAGCAGCCAAGATGGTCTCGGGAATGAGCAGTTCTTC. Its protein is CASSQDGLGNEQFF.

This clonotype occurred a few times. This chain links TRBV27 with TRBJ2-5; tentatively, D is TRBD2 (5 bases). Trimming removed 8 bases from V and 4 bases from J, with 11 bases in between. The CDR3 consists of 12 residues. Germline V gene sequence: CDR1 MNHEY, CDR2 SMNVEV (reference sequence). This chain's CDR3 is CASGLGGETQYF. The CDR3, as DNA: TGTGCCAGCGGGCTAGGAGGAGAGACCCAGTACTTC.

This clonotype has a count of ten or more. The V call is TRBV27, the J call TRBJ2-1; no definite D call. The J call could be wrong; TRBJ2-7 is a better fit for the DNA end. CDR1 is MNHEY, CDR2 SMNVEV, per germline (reference sequence). The CDR3 has 11 residues. The CDR3 sequence is CASSLYNEQYF. The CDR3 DNA is TGTGCCAGCAGCCTCTACAATGAGCAGTACTTC.

The chain employs TRBV6-2 or TRBV6-3 and TRBJ2-5; 7 bases are a match to TRBD1. This CDR3 region has 16 residues. V shed 5 bases, J shed 5 bases, and the junction held 14 bases outside the gene matches. Looked up from germline, CDR1 is MNHEY and CDR2 is SVGEGT. CDR3 sequence reads: CASSLPKTGSRETQYF. DNA of the CDR3: TGTGCCAGCAGTCTCCCGAAGACAGGGAGCCGGGAGACCCAGTACTTC.

V and J are TRBV29-1 and TRBJ2-1, with unresolved D. V was cut by 4 bases and J by 1 base, with 8 bases left in between. There are 13 residues in the CDR3. The germline gives CDR1 SQVTM, CDR2 ANQGSEA. CDR3 in DNA: TGCAGCGTTGTTAGGCCATCCTACAATGAGCAGTTCTTC. Protein sequence: CSVVRPSYNEQFF.

In this sample, this clonotype turned up a few times. The genes are TRBV7-9 and TRBJ2-4; TRBD1 or TRBD2 may be the D gene (5 bases each). Germline V lookup: CDR1 SEHNR, CDR2 FQNEAQ (reference sequence). V shed 2 bases and J shed 0 bases, with 17 bases lying between them. CDR3 length: 18 residues. This CDR3 is CASSLRPGPYVAKNIQYF. The CDR3 nucleotides are TGTGCCAGCAGCTTAAGGCCGGGACCTTATGTAGCCAAAAACATTCAGTACTTC.

This clonotype was detected many times. J is TRBJ2-3 and V is TRBV9, with 8 bases matching TRBD2. This CDR3 comprises 15 residues. CDR1 is SGDLS and CDR2 is YYNGEE in the germline V gene. After removal of 0 bases from V and 0 bases from J, the junction contained 0 bases not matched to a gene. CDR3 DNA sequence: TGTGCCAGCAGCGTAGCGGGGGGGAGCACAGATACGCAGTATTTT. Its translation: CASSVAGGSTDTQYF.

This clonotype was seen at least ten times. This rearrangement joins TRBV2 to TRBJ2-1; possible D gene TRBD2, 5 bases. The CDR3 extends over 13 amino acids. Trimming removed 4 bases from V and 5 bases from J, with 9 bases in between. The V gene's germline CDR1 is SNHLY and CDR2 FYNNEI. CDR3 sequence reads: CASSGGLNNEQFF. CDR3 bases: TGTGCCAGCAGTGGCGGACTCAACAATGAGCAGTTCTTC. Full variable domain (missing parts from reference TRBV2 and TRBJ2-1): EPEVTQTPSHQVTQMGQEVILRCVPISNHLYFYWYRQILGQKVEFLVSFYNNEISEKSEIFDDQFSVERPDGSNFTLKIRSTKLEDSAMYFCASSGGLNNEQFFGPGTRLTVL.

V gene TRBV21-1 combines with J gene TRBJ1-1. TRBV21-1 is listed as a pseudogene. The CDR3 has 15 residues. The CDR3 protein is CASSKGRRMNTEAFF. CDR3 DNA sequence: TGTGCCAGCAGCAAAGGTAGACGAATGAACACTGAAGCTTTCTTT.

This clonotype was seen just once. The V and J genes are TRBV13 and TRBJ1-2; 7 nucleotides match TRBD1. CDR1 and CDR2 (germline): PRHDT, FYEKMQ (reference sequence). J lost 3 bases, V lost 5 bases, and 6 bases had no gene match. The length of the CDR3 is 14 residues. For the CDR3, the DNA is TGTGCCAGCAGCGGGGACAGAAGGGACTATGGCTACACCTTC. Protein sequence: CASSGDRRDYGYTF.

The V gene is TRBV20-1, the J gene TRBJ2-1; D perhaps matches TRBD1 (6 bases). Germline V gene data show CDR1 as DFQATT and CDR2 as SNEGSKA (reference sequence). The CDR3 length is 16 residues. Trimming pared 2 bases from V and 0 bases from J, leaving 14 bases between. CDR3 DNA: TGCAGTGCTAGACGGACAGACGAAAGCTCCTACAATGAGCAGTTCTTC. Amino acid sequence: CSARRTDESSYNEQFF.

The rearrangement uses TRBV5-1 and TRBJ2-5, with 7 bases matching TRBD2. This CDR3 has 16 residues. J lost 3 bases, V lost 1 base, and 9 bases had no gene match. The germline gives CDR1 SGHRS, CDR2 YFSETQ. The CDR3: CASSLLTGGLEETQYF. For the CDR3, the DNA is TGCGCCAGCAGCTTGTTGACGGGGGGACTGGAAGAGACCCAGTACTTC.